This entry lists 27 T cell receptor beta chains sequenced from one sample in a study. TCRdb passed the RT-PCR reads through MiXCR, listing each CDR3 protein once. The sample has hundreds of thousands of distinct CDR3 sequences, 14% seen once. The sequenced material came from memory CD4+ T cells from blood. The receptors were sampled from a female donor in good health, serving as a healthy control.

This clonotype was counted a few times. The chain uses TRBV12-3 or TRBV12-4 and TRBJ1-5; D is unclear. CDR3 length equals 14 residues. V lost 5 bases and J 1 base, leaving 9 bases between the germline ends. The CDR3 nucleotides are TGTGCCAGCAGTATAGGGAGGAGCAATCAGCCCCAGCATTTT. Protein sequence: CASSIGRSNQPQHF.

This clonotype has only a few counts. CDR3: CASSYHSGGGDTGELFF. CDR3 DNA: TGCGCCAGCAGTTACCACAGCGGGGGGGGCGACACCGGGGAGCTGTTTTTT. The chain combines TRBV4-3 with TRBJ2-2; 10 bases are shared with TRBD2. V shed 6 bases, J shed 3 bases, and the junction held 10 bases outside the gene matches. Germline CDR1 reads LGHNA; CDR2 reads YSLEER. The CDR3 sequence is 17 residues long.

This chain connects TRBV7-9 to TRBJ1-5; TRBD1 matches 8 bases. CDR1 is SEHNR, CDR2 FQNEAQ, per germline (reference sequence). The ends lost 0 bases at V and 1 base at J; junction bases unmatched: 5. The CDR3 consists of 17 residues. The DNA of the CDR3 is TGTGCCAGCAGCTTAGCTCCCACAGGGGGAAGCAATCAGCCCCAGCATTTT. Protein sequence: CASSLAPTGGSNQPQHF.

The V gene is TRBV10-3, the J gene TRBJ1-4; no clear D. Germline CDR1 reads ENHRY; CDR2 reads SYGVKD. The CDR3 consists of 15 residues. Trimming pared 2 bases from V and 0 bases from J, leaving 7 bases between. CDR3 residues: CAISEEPATNEKLFF. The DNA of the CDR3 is TGTGCCATCAGTGAGGAGCCTGCAACTAATGAAAAACTGTTTTTT.

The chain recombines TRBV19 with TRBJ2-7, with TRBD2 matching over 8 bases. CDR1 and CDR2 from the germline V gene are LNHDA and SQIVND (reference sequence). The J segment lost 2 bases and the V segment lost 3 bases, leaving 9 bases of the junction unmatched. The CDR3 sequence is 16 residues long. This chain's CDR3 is CASSILSGSGAYEQYF. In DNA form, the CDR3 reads TGTGCCAGTAGTATTCTGAGCGGGAGCGGGGCCTACGAGCAGTACTTC.

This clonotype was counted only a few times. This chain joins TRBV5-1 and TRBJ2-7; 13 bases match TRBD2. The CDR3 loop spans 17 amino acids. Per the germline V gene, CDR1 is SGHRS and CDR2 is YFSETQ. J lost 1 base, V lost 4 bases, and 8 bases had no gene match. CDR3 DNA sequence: TGCGCCAGCAGCCCGGAAACGGGACTAGCGGGGTCCTACGAGCAGTACTTC. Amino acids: CASSPETGLAGSYEQYF.

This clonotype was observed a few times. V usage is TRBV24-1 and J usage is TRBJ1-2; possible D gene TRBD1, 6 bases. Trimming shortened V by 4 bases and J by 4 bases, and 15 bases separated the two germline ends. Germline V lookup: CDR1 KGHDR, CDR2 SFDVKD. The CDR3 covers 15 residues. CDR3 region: CATSDLQGEGYGYTF. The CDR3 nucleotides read TGTGCCACCAGTGACCTACAGGGAGAAGGCTATGGCTACACCTTC.

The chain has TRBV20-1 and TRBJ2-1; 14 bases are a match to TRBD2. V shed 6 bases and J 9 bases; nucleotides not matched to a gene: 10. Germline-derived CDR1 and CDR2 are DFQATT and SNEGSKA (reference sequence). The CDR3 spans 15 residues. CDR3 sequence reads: CSATGTSGRSGEQFF. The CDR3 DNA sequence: TGCAGTGCAACCGGGACTAGCGGGAGATCTGGTGAGCAGTTCTTC.

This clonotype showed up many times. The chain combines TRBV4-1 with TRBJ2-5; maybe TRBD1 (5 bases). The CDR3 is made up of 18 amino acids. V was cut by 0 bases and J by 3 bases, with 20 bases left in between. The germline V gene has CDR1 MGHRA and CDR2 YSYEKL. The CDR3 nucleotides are TGCGCCAGCAGCCAAGATCGGGTAGGGGCAGCCGGAAAAGAGACCCAGTACTTC. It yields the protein CASSQDRVGAAGKETQYF.

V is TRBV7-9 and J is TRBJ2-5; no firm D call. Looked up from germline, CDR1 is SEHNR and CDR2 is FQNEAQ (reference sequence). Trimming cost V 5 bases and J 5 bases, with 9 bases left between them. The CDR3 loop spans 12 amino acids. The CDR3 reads CASSVAPETQYF. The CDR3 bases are TGTGCCAGCAGCGTGGCCCCCGAGACCCAGTACTTC.

CDR3 coding DNA: TGTGCCAGCAGTTTACTGGTTGGCTATGGCTACACCTTC. Its protein product is CASSLLVGYGYTF. The chain recombines TRBV28 with TRBJ1-2; D remains ambiguous. This CDR3 has 13 amino acids. Germline V gene sequence: CDR1 MDHEN, CDR2 SYDVKM. V gave up 2 bases and J gave up 4 bases, with 8 bases separating them.

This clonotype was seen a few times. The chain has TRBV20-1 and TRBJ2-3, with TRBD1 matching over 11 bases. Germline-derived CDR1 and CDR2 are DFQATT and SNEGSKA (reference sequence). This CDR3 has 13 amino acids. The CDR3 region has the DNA TGCAGCGACCGGGACAGGGGGACAGATACGCAGTATTTT. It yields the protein CSDRDRGTDTQYF.

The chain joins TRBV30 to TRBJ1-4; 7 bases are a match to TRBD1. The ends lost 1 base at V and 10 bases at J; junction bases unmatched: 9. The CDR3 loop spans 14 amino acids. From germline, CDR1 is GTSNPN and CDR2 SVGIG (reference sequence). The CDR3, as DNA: TGTGCCTGGAGTGGGGAACAGGGGCACGGAAAACTGTTTTTT. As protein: CAWSGEQGHGKLFF.

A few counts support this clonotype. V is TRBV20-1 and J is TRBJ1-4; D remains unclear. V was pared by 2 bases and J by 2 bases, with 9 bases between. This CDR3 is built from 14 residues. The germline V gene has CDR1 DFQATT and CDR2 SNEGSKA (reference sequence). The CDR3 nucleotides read TGCAGTGCTAGATATGTAGTGACTAATGAAAAACTGTTTTTT. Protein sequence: CSARYVVTNEKLFF.

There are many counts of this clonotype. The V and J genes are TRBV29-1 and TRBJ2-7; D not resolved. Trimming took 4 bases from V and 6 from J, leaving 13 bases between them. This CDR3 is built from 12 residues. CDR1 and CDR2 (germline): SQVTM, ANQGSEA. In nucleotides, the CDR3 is TGCAGCGTTGTCCCCTTCGATGGCGAGCAGTACTTC. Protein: CSVVPFDGEQYF.

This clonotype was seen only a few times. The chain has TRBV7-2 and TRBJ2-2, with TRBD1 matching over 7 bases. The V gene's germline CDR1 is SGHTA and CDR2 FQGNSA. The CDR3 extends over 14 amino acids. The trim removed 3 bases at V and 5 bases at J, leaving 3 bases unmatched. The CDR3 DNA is TGTGCCAGCAGCTTCATACAGGGGACCGGGGAGCTGTTTTTT. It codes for CASSFIQGTGELFF.

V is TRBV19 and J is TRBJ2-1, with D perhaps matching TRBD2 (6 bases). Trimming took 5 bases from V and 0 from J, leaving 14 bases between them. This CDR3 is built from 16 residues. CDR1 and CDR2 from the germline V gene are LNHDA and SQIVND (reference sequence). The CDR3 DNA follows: TGTGCCAGTAGTTCGTGGGACTTCGGCTCCTACAATGAGCAGTTCTTC. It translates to CASSSWDFGSYNEQFF.

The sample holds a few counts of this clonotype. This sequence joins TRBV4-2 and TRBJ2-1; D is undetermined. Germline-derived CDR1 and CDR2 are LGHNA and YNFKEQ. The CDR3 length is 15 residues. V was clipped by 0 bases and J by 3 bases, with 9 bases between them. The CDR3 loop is CASSQDGIGYNEQFF. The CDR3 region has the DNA TGTGCCAGCAGCCAAGACGGAATCGGCTACAATGAGCAGTTCTTC.

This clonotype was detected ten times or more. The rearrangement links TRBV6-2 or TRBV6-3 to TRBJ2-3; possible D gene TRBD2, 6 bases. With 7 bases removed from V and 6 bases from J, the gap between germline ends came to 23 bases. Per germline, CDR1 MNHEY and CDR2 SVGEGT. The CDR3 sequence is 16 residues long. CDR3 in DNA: TGTGCCAGCACCCTCTCGGGACTCCCTAGTCTGGATACGCAGTATTTT. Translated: CASTLSGLPSLDTQYF.

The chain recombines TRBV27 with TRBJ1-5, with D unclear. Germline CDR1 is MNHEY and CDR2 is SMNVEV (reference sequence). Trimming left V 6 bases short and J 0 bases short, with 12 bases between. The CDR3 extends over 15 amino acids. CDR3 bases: TGTGCCAGCAGGGGTGGGTCCGGTAGCAATCAGCCCCAGCATTTT. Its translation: CASRGGSGSNQPQHF.

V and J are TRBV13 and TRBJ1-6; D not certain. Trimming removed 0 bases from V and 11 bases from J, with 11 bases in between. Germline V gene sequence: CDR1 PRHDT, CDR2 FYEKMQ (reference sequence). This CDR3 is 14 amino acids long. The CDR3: CASSLGAQVPPLHF. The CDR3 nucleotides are TGTGCCAGCAGCTTAGGGGCCCAGGTTCCACCCCTCCACTTT.

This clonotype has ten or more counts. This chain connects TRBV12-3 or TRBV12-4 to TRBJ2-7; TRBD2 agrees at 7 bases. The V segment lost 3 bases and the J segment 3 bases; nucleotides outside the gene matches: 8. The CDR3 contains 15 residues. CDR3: CASSFLASGLYEQYF. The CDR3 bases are TGTGCCAGCAGTTTTCTCGCTAGCGGTCTCTACGAGCAGTACTTC.

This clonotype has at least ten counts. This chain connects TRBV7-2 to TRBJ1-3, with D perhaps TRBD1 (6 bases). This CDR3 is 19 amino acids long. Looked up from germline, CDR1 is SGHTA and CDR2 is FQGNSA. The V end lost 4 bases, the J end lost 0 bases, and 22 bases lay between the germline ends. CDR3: CASSSRYGGGETSGNTIYF. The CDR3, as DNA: TGTGCCAGCAGCTCCCGATACGGAGGGGGTGAAACCTCTGGAAACACCATATATTTT.

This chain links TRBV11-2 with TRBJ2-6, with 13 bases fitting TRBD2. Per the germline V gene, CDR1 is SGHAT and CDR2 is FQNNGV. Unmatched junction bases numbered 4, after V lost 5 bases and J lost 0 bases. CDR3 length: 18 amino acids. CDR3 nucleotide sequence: TGTGCCAGCAGCACTAGGACTAGCGGGAGCTCTGGGGCCAACGTCCTGACTTTC. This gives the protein CASSTRTSGSSGANVLTF.

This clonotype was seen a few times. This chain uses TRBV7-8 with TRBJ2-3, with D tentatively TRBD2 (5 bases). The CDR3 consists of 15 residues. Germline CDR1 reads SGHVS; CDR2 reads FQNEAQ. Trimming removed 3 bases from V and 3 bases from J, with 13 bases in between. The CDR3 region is CASSFGPTGTDTQYF. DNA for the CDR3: TGTGCCAGCAGCTTTGGGCCAACGGGGACAGATACGCAGTATTTT.

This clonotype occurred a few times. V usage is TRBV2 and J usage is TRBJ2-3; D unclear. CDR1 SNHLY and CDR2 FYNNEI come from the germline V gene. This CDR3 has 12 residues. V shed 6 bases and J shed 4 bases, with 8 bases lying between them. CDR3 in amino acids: CASRADPDTQYF. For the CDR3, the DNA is TGTGCCAGCAGGGCCGACCCAGATACGCAGTATTTT.

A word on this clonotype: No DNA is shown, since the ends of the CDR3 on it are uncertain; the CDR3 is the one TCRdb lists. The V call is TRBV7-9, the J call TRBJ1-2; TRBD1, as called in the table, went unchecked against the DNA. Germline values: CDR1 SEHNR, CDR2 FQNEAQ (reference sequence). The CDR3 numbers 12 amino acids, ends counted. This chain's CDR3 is CASSFGQGINTF.